This TCR beta chain was recovered during a study of cytomegalovirus exposure and HLA in healthy donors (dated by TCRdb to 2015 to 2018). Some background on the complete study: In an earlier analysis of around 540 of the donors, 276 Gb of sequence data and approximately 120 million unique TCR beta sequences from roughly 200 million T cells were reported. An early release that covered about 600 HLA-typed donors contained about 290 gigabases of sequencing data and about 84 million unique TCR sequences. Of the roughly 410 genotyped donors, 65% to 90% were placed in the genetic ancestry cluster associated with self-reported Caucasian donors. The study aimed to test whether cataloging public T cell receptors could reveal signatures of past pathogen exposure. The T cell repertoires of several hundred subjects were profiled by immunosequencing and related to cytomegalovirus serostatus. In addition to the first cohort of 666 subjects, a separate validation cohort of some 120 different subjects was used. To predict cytomegalovirus infection status, the study combined high-throughput TCR immunosequencing, statistical association of individual TCRs with disease status, and machine learning. To study patterns of TCR occurrence, a later analysis re-analyzed previously published TCR beta repertoires from 700 or so donors and added high-resolution HLA genotyping. Rather than drawing on any new phenotypic data, the later analysis identified candidate immune exposures from TCR beta sequences and the way those sequences occurred across donors. An earlier analysis of approximately 630 of the donors applied high-throughput TCR beta sequencing to assess whether each TCR beta V gene segment acted as functional or pseudogenic. Donor age, sex, ethnicity and CMV serostatus were collected together with the repertoire data. In a later genetic analysis, genome-wide SNP genotypes for about 55% of the roughly 670 donors were used, and that subset was treated as a discovery cohort. Every discovery cohort repertoire had been produced on one sequencing platform. HLA typing included class I and class II loci at four-digit resolution. Typing coverage differed by locus: A, B, C, DRB1 and DQB1 were typed in roughly 620-630 donors, DQA1 in around 500, DPA1 in roughly 590, and DPB1 in 450 to 480. A handful of DR-DQ haplotypes were handled as single units for association and clustering because linkage in the cohort was strong. On average, roughly 240,000 unique TCR beta nucleotide sequences were sequenced per donor among a few hundred genotyped donors of the cohort, with roughly 18% of those sequences being non-productive. On the study overall, not on this receptor specifically: Because HLA typing was unavailable for some donors at each locus, only the typed subset was used in association tests. Across donors, most TCR sequences were observed very rarely, whereas some public TCRs were present in many individuals. Correlated functional status among segregating V segments might reflect linkage disequilibrium, but an unknown experimental factor could not be ruled out. A further reported finding was that TCR beta sequences accurately predicted the HLA-A and HLA-B alleles for most subjects in the first cohort. At a false discovery rate of 0.05, a later analysis linked 15,000 to 20,000 TCR beta sequences to specific HLA alleles. Broadly in line with IMGT annotations, most TCR beta V segments showed up in productive rearrangements about 87% or about 30% of the time in an earlier analysis of several hundred of the donors. According to a later analysis, most CMV-associated TCR beta chains appeared to be HLA-restricted, and the HLA associations seemed to be driven largely by CMV exposure. Presence/absence analyses assumed roughly uniform sequencing depth across donors, an assumption that may not hold. The authors suggested that the approach could potentially be extended to other disease states and immunological phenotypes. A cluster of highly shared sequence variants was judged likely to represent a technical artifact of the sequencing pipeline. The only immune exposure information available for the cohort was CMV serostatus. In the study, approximately 150 TCR beta chains were listed as associated with cytomegalovirus. Approximately 16 rarely observed V segments, including chromosome 9 orphons, were excluded from the earlier analysis of some 590 of the donors because counts were too low. A later genetic analysis reported fewer N-insertions in productive TCRs among donors in an Asian-associated ancestry cluster than the roughly 620-donor mean. Cytomegalovirus status was reported to be diagnosed by the classifier with high specificity and sensitivity in both the original and validation cohorts. According to a later analysis, TCR association rates differed among HLA loci, with DRB1 alleles showing the most associated TCRs and HLA-C alleles showing the fewest. Assigning TCR associations to individual alleles was difficult when HLA alleles, especially DR and DQ, strongly co-occurred. In a later analysis, several top co-occurrence clusters were reported to appear linked to parvovirus B19, influenza, CMV and Epstein-Barr virus. Some IMGT-functional V segments, including TRBV6-2 and TRBV6-3, could not be distinguished by the 87-base-pair reads and were therefore excluded. A later analysis found that HLA-associated TCR beta chains were more clonally expanded and had lower generation probabilities than equally common non-associated chains. The cohort was sequenced for TCR beta chains only, and without alpha or paired-chain data the features that could be detected were limited. In vitro tests confirmed that three of the cytomegalovirus-associated TCR beta chains recognize cytomegalovirus antigens. V-gene and J-gene trimming of TCR beta chains was associated with a missense DCLRE1C variant in a later genetic analysis, and the association was replicated in an independent cohort.

In total, just over 650 healthy bone marrow donors made up the cohort. All cohort members were sampled while nominally healthy, although unrecorded immune exposures were likely present. The donor was CMV seronegative and belonged to the group of 352 seronegative cohort members. A peripheral blood sample was provided by each donor, and peripheral blood mononuclear cells were used for TCR beta sequencing. Genomic DNA was extracted from the blood cell samples with the Qiagen DNeasy Blood Extraction Kit. In regard to this clone: It lacks a known antigen. No clone much larger than this one lies a single base away; base qualities are absent.

V drops 3 bases and J drops 2 bases, leaving 13 bases in between. The germline V gene (reference sequence) supplies CDR1 MNHEY and CDR2 SMNVEV. The CDR3 runs 15 residues from the cysteine to the phenylalanine. The sequence is cut down to CDR3 DNA, 45 bases in frame from base 1. The library was generated by the immunoSEQ multiplex PCR assay. The multiplex PCR relied on a mix of 60 forward primers for TCR Vbeta segments and 13 reverse primers for TCR Jbeta segments. Amplification of the CDR3 region of rearranged TCR beta genes was performed with a multiplex PCR assay on genomic DNA. Amplified TCR beta libraries were sequenced as 87-base-pair reads on the Illumina HiSeq System. Under the source paper's analysis protocol: Across the 500 to 850 repertoires, a later analysis counted tens of millions of unique TCR beta chains, 9 million to 14 million of which were shared by at least two donors. A nearest-neighbor algorithm error-corrected the raw reads and collapsed the reads into unique sequences, merging closely related sequences to remove PCR and sequencing errors. Alignment of CDR3 sequences to IMGT reference sequences was used to assign V, D and J gene segments. Each retained sequence needed at least a six-nucleotide match to both a V gene segment and a J gene segment. Rearrangements were called productive when the CDR3 lacked stop codons and stayed in frame with V and J; all others were non-productive. CDR3 was defined by IMGT convention, running from the second conserved V-encoded cysteine to the conserved J-encoded phenylalanine. The earlier analysis of some 580 of the donors excluded any sequence lacking an unambiguous match to a single V gene segment. In an earlier analysis of 587 of the donors, V segments were called functional above 56.7% productive rearrangements and were called segregating when the between-donor standard deviation exceeded 5%. To diagnose cytomegalovirus status from the catalog of TCR beta chain sequences, a statistical classification framework was built. V and J gene assignment, in a later analysis, came from comparing TCR nucleotide sequences with IMGT/GENE-DB human TR gene sequences. In a later analysis, CDR3 sequences and most-parsimonious VDJ recombination scenarios were assigned using the TCRdist pipeline. In a later analysis, every TCR beta chain was defined by the combination of its CDR3 amino acid sequence and its V-gene family, and reads without a unique V-gene family were dropped. A later analysis removed roughly 590 highly shared, low-generation-probability nucleotide sequences to deal with suspected cross-contamination and a sequencing artifact. In a later analysis, a clonal expansion index was calculated for each public chain from normalized within-repertoire ranks of inferred template counts. A later analysis computed generation probabilities with a VDJ recombination model fitted to out-of-frame rearrangements, and checked the results against IGoR. In a later analysis, hypergeometric tests were used to score TCR-TCR, TCR-HLA and TCR-CMV co-occurrence, with a repertoire-size bias correction applied to TCR pairs. A later analysis estimated false discovery rates by permuting HLA or CMV assignments 20 times. In a later analysis, co-occurring TCRs were grouped with DBSCAN, and TCRdist sequence similarity was added when clustering was performed within HLA-allele-positive subsets. Repertoires with fewer than 30,000 or more than 120,000 public chains, plus five repertoires with anomalous nucleotide sharing, were excluded from co-occurrence clustering. TCRdb took this table from immuneACCESS and kept in-frame rearrangements with V and J called. Such tables lack part of the clones; where checked against another copy, unresolved V genes explain under half of the gap, and the rest is unexplained. V and J calls and clone size follow that table, whereas D and trimming were derived from the DNA. For this sample there are approximately 130,000 clones; around 82% appear just once. The ten most abundant clones make up under 1.5% of the sample.

The sequencing input was PBMCs. This chain is built from TRBV27 and TRBJ2-5; tentative D gene TRBD1, with 5 bases matching. The sequence derives from a man aged 50-59 years in good health and CMV-seronegative. Here is the DNA: TGTGCCAGCAGTTTGGCGGCAGGGCGACAAGAGACCCAGTACTTC. This yields the protein CASSLAAGRQETQYF.